These T cell receptor beta chains were read from a single sample in a study of T cell responses to AZD1222 COVID-19 vaccine. TCRdb's copy holds only in-frame clones and misses some; the assay was immunoSEQ multiplex PCR. Here the sample spans 75,000 to 95,000 clones, over 85% being singletons. The sample consisted of peripheral blood, taken on day 0 of AZD1222 vaccination. The receptors come from an adult in good health. CDR3s include the opening cysteine and the closing phenylalanine or tryptophan. Each record gives: V gene, J gene, clone size, D gene, CDR3 DNA, CDR3 protein. The D gene is left open where the match is weak. Part of the rows lack a size; the others show once, few, many or a class for expanded clones.

v_call: TRBV20-1
j_call: TRBJ1-5
clone_size: .
d_call: TRBD1
cdr3_nt: TGCAGTGCTAGTAGGCAGGGGGGCAATCAGCCCCAGCATTTT
cdr3_aa: CSASRQGGNQPQHF

v_call: TRBV10-3
j_call: TRBJ2-3
clone_size: .
d_call: .
cdr3_nt: TGTGCCATCAGTGAGGGACAGCTCACAGATACGCAGTATTTT
cdr3_aa: CAISEGQLTDTQYF

v_call: TRBV5-1
j_call: TRBJ1-1
clone_size: .
d_call: .
cdr3_nt: TGCGCCAGCAGCTTGAGCGCGGGCGCGGACACTGAAGCTTTCTTT
cdr3_aa: CASSLSAGADTEAFF

v_call: TRBV29-1
j_call: TRBJ1-2
clone_size: .
d_call: TRBD1
cdr3_nt: TGCAGCGTTGATCGGGGACAGGGCCTAGCCTATGGCTACACCTTC
cdr3_aa: CSVDRGQGLAYGYTF

v_call: TRBV6-4
j_call: TRBJ2-1
clone_size: .
d_call: .
cdr3_nt: TGTGCCAGCAGGGCCAAAGGGGGTGAGCAGTTCTTC
cdr3_aa: CASRAKGGEQFF

v_call: TRBV7-8
j_call: TRBJ1-4
clone_size: .
d_call: TRBD1
cdr3_nt: TGTGCCAGCAGCTTAGCGAGGACAGGGGCAAGCGAAAAACTGTTTTTT
cdr3_aa: CASSLARTGASEKLFF

v_call: TRBV4-3
j_call: TRBJ2-7
clone_size: .
d_call: TRBD1
cdr3_nt: TGCGCCAGCAGCCAAGAAGGGACAGGGAGGCACGAGCAGTACTTC
cdr3_aa: CASSQEGTGRHEQYF

v_call: TRBV13
j_call: TRBJ2-3
clone_size: few
d_call: .
cdr3_nt: TGTGCCAGCAGCACCCTGTATGGAGATACGCAGTATTTT
cdr3_aa: CASSTLYGDTQYF

v_call: TRBV11-3
j_call: TRBJ2-1
clone_size: .
d_call: TRBD1
cdr3_nt: TGTGCCACCGGGACAGGGGAAGGCAATGAGCAGTTCTTC
cdr3_aa: CATGTGEGNEQFF

v_call: TRBV5-1
j_call: TRBJ2-3
clone_size: .
d_call: TRBD2
cdr3_nt: TGCGCCAGCAGCCCGTTAATAGCGGGGGGGCTAGATACGCAGTATTTT
cdr3_aa: CASSPLIAGGLDTQYF

v_call: TRBV2
j_call: TRBJ2-5
clone_size: once
d_call: .
cdr3_nt: TGTGCCAGCAGGGTTGATAGGTCAGAGACCCAGTACTTC
cdr3_aa: CASRVDRSETQYF

v_call: TRBV12-3/TRBV12-4
j_call: TRBJ1-1
clone_size: .
d_call: .
cdr3_nt: TGTGCCAGCAGTTTTATGAACACTGAAGCTTTCTTT
cdr3_aa: CASSFMNTEAFF

v_call: TRBV19
j_call: TRBJ2-2
clone_size: few
d_call: TRBD2
cdr3_nt: TGTGCCAGTGGACTAGCGGGAGGTACCGGGGAGCTGTTTTTT
cdr3_aa: CASGLAGGTGELFF

v_call: TRBV7-8
j_call: TRBJ2-3
clone_size: once
d_call: .
cdr3_nt: TGTGCCAGCAGCTTAGCTAACACAGATACGCAGTATTTT
cdr3_aa: CASSLANTDTQYF

v_call: TRBV10-1
j_call: TRBJ1-1
clone_size: .
d_call: .
cdr3_nt: TGCGCCAGCTGTTTCATGAACACTGAAGCTTTCTTT
cdr3_aa: CASCFMNTEAFF

v_call: TRBV27
j_call: TRBJ2-2
clone_size: .
d_call: .
cdr3_nt: TGTGCCAGCAGGAGGGGGGCGAACACCGGGGAGCTGTTTTTT
cdr3_aa: CASRRGANTGELFF

v_call: TRBV5-1
j_call: TRBJ2-5
clone_size: .
d_call: TRBD2
cdr3_nt: TGCGCCAGCGGGGAGGGAGAGACCCAGTACTTC
cdr3_aa: CASGEGETQYF

v_call: TRBV5-6
j_call: TRBJ2-7
clone_size: once
d_call: TRBD2
cdr3_nt: TGTGCCAGCGGCACCGGGACTAGCGGGAGAAGCTCCTACGAGCAGTACTTC
cdr3_aa: CASGTGTSGRSSYEQYF

v_call: TRBV9
j_call: TRBJ2-3
clone_size: .
d_call: TRBD2
cdr3_nt: TGTGCCAGCGGACTCCGAGCGGGACCCACAGATACGCAGTATTTT
cdr3_aa: CASGLRAGPTDTQYF

v_call: TRBV12-3/TRBV12-4
j_call: TRBJ1-2
clone_size: .
d_call: .
cdr3_nt: TGTGCCAGCAGGCCCGGGGCCAACTATGGCTACACCTTC
cdr3_aa: CASRPGANYGYTF

v_call: TRBV10-3
j_call: TRBJ2-1
clone_size: .
d_call: .
cdr3_nt: TGTGCCATCAGTGTAAATCCTTCGGTAAAGCAGTTCTTC
cdr3_aa: CAISVNPSVKQFF

v_call: TRBV7-2
j_call: TRBJ2-5
clone_size: once
d_call: .
cdr3_nt: TGTGCCAGCAGCATCACCCCATCCGGGGAGACCCAGTACTTC
cdr3_aa: CASSITPSGETQYF

v_call: TRBV7-6
j_call: TRBJ1-2
clone_size: .
d_call: TRBD1
cdr3_nt: TGTGCCAGCAGTTCATCCGGGACAGGGTCCTACTATGGCTACACCTTC
cdr3_aa: CASSSSGTGSYYGYTF

v_call: TRBV13
j_call: TRBJ2-7
clone_size: .
d_call: .
cdr3_nt: TGTGCCAGCAGCACCTACAACGCCGAGCAGTACTTC
cdr3_aa: CASSTYNAEQYF

v_call: TRBV30
j_call: TRBJ1-2
clone_size: .
d_call: .
cdr3_nt: TGTGCCTGGAGTACCCCTGGGGGGGGATTCACTAACTATGGCTACACCTTC
cdr3_aa: CAWSTPGGGFTNYGYTF

v_call: TRBV2
j_call: TRBJ1-6
clone_size: .
d_call: .
cdr3_nt: TGTGCCAGCAGTCCGCTGACCGATTTCGGCTCACCCCTCCACTTT
cdr3_aa: CASSPLTDFGSPLHF

v_call: TRBV7-8
j_call: TRBJ1-5
clone_size: many
d_call: .
cdr3_nt: TGTGCCAGCAGCTTAGTTGTCCCGGGACGGTATAGCAATCAGCCCCAGCATTTT
cdr3_aa: CASSLVVPGRYSNQPQHF

v_call: TRBV29-1
j_call: TRBJ2-6
clone_size: .
d_call: .
cdr3_nt: TGCAGCGTTGAAAACCCGACCCGGTCTGGGGCCAACGTCCTGACTTTC
cdr3_aa: CSVENPTRSGANVLTF

v_call: TRBV5-1
j_call: TRBJ1-2
clone_size: once
d_call: .
cdr3_nt: TGCGCCAGCAGCTTGGTTGCAGGGTCCTATGGCTACACCTTC
cdr3_aa: CASSLVAGSYGYTF

v_call: TRBV6-5
j_call: TRBJ1-1
clone_size: .
d_call: .
cdr3_nt: TGTGCCAGCACACCCCGATCGGGACCGAACACTGAAGCTTTCTTT
cdr3_aa: CASTPRSGPNTEAFF

v_call: TRBV30
j_call: TRBJ1-1
clone_size: .
d_call: .
cdr3_nt: TGTGCCTGGAGTGATTATCCTAGCACTGAAGCTTTCTTT
cdr3_aa: CAWSDYPSTEAFF